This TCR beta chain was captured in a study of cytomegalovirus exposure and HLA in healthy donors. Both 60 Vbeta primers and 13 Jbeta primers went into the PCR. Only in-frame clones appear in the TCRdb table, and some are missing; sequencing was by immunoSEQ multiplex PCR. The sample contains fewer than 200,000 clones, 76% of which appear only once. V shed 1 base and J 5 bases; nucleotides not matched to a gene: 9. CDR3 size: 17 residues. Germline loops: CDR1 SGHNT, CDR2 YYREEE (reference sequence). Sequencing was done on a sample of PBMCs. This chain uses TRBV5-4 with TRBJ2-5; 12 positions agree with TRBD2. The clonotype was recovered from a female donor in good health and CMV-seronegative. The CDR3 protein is CASSLMTSGSTYETQYF. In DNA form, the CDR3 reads TGTGCCAGCAGCTTGATGACTAGCGGGAGTACTTACGAGACCCAGTACTTC.